This TCR beta chain was captured by sequencing in a study of blood T cell repertoires in COVID-19 (dated by TCRdb to the early 2020s). Describing the broader study: The collaborator samples originated in the United States, Italy and Spain and spanned the acute and convalescent phases of COVID-19. The material from the prospective study consisted of cDNA or gDNA derived from T cells, B-cell-depleted T cells, or PBMCs. Deeply sampled blood TCRbeta repertoires from subjects exposed to, actively infected with, or recovered from COVID-19 were included in the dataset. The repertoires were released in a freely available public database meant as a resource for research on the immune response to SARS-CoV-2. The samples were drawn from the first 160 participants of the ongoing ImmuneRACE study and from roughly 1,300 subjects provided by 6 global collaborators. Nearly every sample came with metadata listing a de-identified subject ID, COVID-19 status, age in years and sex. HLA class I and class II types, where available, came from metadata supplied by the sample provider rather than from assay-based typing.

At one collaborating source in Seattle, patients were enrolled during active infection and were followed longitudinally through the course of disease. Whole blood was collected in K2EDTA tubes by collaborating institutions according to the institutions' own protocols. Collaborator samples were shipped for TCRbeta analysis as frozen whole blood, isolated PBMCs, or DNA extracted from either sample type. TCRbeta CDR3 regions were amplified from genomic DNA using the immunoSEQ Assay, a bias-controlled multiplex PCR. On the authors' methods: Nucleated cell counts per sample were estimated from amplification of reference gene primers within the assay. To quantify the absolute abundance of each unique TCRbeta CDR3 rearrangement, sequence reads were collapsed and filtered. Productive Simpson clonality was computed per sample as the square root of Simpson's diversity index over productive rearrangements. What TCRdb holds here is the immuneACCESS table cut down to in-frame rearrangements. Part of the clones is not present; checked against another copy, under half of the missing clones reflect an unresolved V gene, and the others are unexplained. The D gene and trimming were derived from the DNA, and the V and J assignments and clone size from that table. This sample is represented by fewer than 250,000 clones; around 84% of them were singletons. The ten largest make up roughly a tenth of the sample.

Worth noting for this clone: The antigen it recognizes is unknown. No much larger clonotype is one base removed from it; base qualities were not supplied.

The CDR3 numbers 11 residues from cysteine through phenylalanine. Only the CDR3 part of the read is kept: 33 bases, read in frame from the first base. V sheds 3 bases and J sheds 1 base, leaving 3 bases between their ends. CDR1 and CDR2, looked up from the germline V gene (reference sequence), are DFQATT and SNEGSKA. Overall study results and their limits: How much clinical and demographic metadata was included differed by source and by participant, and the metadata was provided uncurated.

The sequencing sample was made of peripheral blood. The chain is made from TRBV20-1 and TRBJ2-5; there is no confident call for the D gene. This TCR was sampled from a woman aged 80 or older with COVID-19, enrolled during active disease. CDR3 region: CSASSQETQYF. The DNA is TGCAGTGCTAGCAGCCAAGAGACCCAGTACTTC.